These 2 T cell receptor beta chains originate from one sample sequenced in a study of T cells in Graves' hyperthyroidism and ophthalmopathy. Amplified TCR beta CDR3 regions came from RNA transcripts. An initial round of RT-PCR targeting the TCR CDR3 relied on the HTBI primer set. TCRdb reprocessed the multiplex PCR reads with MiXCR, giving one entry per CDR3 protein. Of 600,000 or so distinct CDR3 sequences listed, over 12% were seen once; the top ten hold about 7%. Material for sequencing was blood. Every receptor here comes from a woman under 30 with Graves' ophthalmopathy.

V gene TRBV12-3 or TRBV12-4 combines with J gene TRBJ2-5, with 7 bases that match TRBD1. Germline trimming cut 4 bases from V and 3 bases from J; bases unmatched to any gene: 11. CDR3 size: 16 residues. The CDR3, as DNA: TGTGCCAGCAGTTCCCCTCGACAGGGCCCTGAAGAGACCCAGTACTTC. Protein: CASSSPRQGPEETQYF.

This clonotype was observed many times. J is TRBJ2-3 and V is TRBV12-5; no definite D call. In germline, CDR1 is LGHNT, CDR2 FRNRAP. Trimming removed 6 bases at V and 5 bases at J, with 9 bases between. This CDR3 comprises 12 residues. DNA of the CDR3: TGTGCTAGTGGCAATCCGGGAGATACGCAGTATTTT. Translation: CASGNPGDTQYF.